One sample yielded the 32 T cell receptor beta chains listed below, sequenced in a study of CD8 T cells in ankylosing spondylitis. TCRdb used MiXCR to reprocess the 5' RACE reads, holding one entry per CDR3 protein. Altogether some 120,000 distinct CDR3 sequences are present, roughly an eighth being singletons, with the ten largest covering 2.5% to 3%. The specimen was blood, either unsorted or a sorted T cell fraction (not recorded which). The origin of the receptors is a female donor with ankylosing spondylitis or in good health (not recorded which).

This clonotype was seen repeatedly, ten times or more. The chain combines TRBV7-6 with TRBJ1-5; perhaps TRBD1 as D (5 bases). The CDR3 sequence is 13 residues long. The V gene lost 4 bases and the J gene lost 9 bases, with 13 bases spanning the gap. Germline loops: CDR1 SGHVS, CDR2 FNYEAQ. In DNA, the CDR3 is TGTGCCAGCAGCTCGGGACCGACCGCGCCCCAGCATTTT. Its translation is CASSSGPTAPQHF.

The chain combines TRBV19 with TRBJ2-1; 14 bases fit TRBD2. The CDR3 has 17 amino acids. V gave up 5 bases and J gave up 7 bases; unmatched junction bases: 10. Germline V CDR1 and CDR2: LNHDA, SQIVND (reference sequence). CDR3 nucleotide sequence: TGTGCCAGTAGTTCAGCCGGGACTAGCGGGAGATCGAATGAGCAGTTCTTC. Translated, it gives CASSSAGTSGRSNEQFF.

This clonotype is a singleton in its sample. The CDR3 bases are TGCAGTGCTAGATTCGCCCTGACAGGGGTGGAGGTCGAGCAGTACTTC. Translation: CSARFALTGVEVEQYF. This chain uses TRBV20-1 with TRBJ2-7; TRBD1 agrees at 8 bases. Germline trimming cut 2 bases from V and 6 bases from J; bases unmatched to any gene: 15. Germline V gene lookup returns CDR1 DFQATT and CDR2 SNEGSKA (reference sequence). The CDR3 sequence is 16 residues long.

V gene TRBV7-6 combines with J gene TRBJ2-7; no definite D call. CDR1 and CDR2 from the germline V gene are SGHVS and FNYEAQ. The V and J ends lost 5 bases and 1 base respectively, with 12 bases between them. CDR3 length: 14 residues. The CDR3 region is CASSPARLSYEQYF. The CDR3 DNA follows: TGTGCCAGCAGCCCTGCTCGGCTTTCCTACGAGCAGTACTTC.

With regard to this clonotype: One end of the junction is discordant with germline, which a read error may explain. The V call is TRBV20-1, the J call TRBJ2-7; 9 bases line up with TRBD1. The CDR3 sequence is 14 residues long. Looked up from germline, CDR1 is DFQATT and CDR2 is SNEGSKA (reference sequence). CDR3 sequence (DNA): TGCAATGCTAAAGAACAGGGGGCGACCTACGAGCAGTACTTC. It yields the protein CNAKEQGATYEQYF.

This clonotype showed up many times. The CDR3 loop reads CASSQEGQVDAYEQYF. Written as DNA, the CDR3 is TGTGCCAGCAGCCAAGAGGGACAGGTAGATGCCTACGAGCAGTACTTC. V gene TRBV4-2 combines with J gene TRBJ2-7; 8 bases line up with TRBD1. V was pared by 0 bases and J by 2 bases, with 6 bases of the junction left unmatched. The CDR3 spans 16 residues. Germline CDR1 reads LGHNA; CDR2 reads YNFKEQ.

This clonotype was detected a few times. The rearrangement uses TRBV6-5 and TRBJ2-7; D is undetermined. V lost 0 bases, J lost 0 bases, and 3 bases lay in between. From germline, CDR1 is MNHEY and CDR2 SVGAGI. This CDR3 contains 13 residues. The CDR3 is CASSYSTSYEQYF. CDR3 sequence (DNA): TGTGCCAGCAGTTACTCGACCTCCTACGAGCAGTACTTC.

The chain combines TRBV12-3 or TRBV12-4 with TRBJ1-2, with D maybe TRBD1 (6 bases). The CDR3 spans 13 residues. The V and J ends lost 6 bases and 13 bases respectively, with 21 bases between them. The CDR3 DNA reads as TGTGCCAGCAGCACCCGGGACACGAATAAGTGCACCTTC. It is translated as CASSTRDTNKCTF.

This clonotype was found many times. The CDR3 spells CSARVQALDQPQHF. The CDR3, as DNA: TGCAGTGCTAGAGTACAGGCCCTGGATCAGCCCCAGCATTTT. The chain joins TRBV20-1 to TRBJ1-5, with D tentatively TRBD1 (5 bases). With 1 base removed from V and 5 bases from J, the gap between germline ends came to 12 bases. Germline CDR1 DFQATT, CDR2 SNEGSKA (reference sequence). The CDR3 runs 14 residues.

This clonotype was recorded many times. This rearrangement joins TRBV4-2 to TRBJ2-3; D is possibly TRBD1 (6 bases). Germline V CDR1 and CDR2: LGHNA, YNFKEQ. This CDR3 is 14 amino acids long. V was cut by 0 bases and J by 6 bases, with 10 bases left in between. The CDR3 bases are TGTGCCAGCAGCCAAGACAGGGGTGCGGATACGCAGTATTTT. This translates into CASSQDRGADTQYF.

This rearrangement joins TRBV9 to TRBJ2-7; 9 bases map to TRBD1. The CDR3 loop spans 15 amino acids. CDR1 and CDR2 from the germline V gene are SGDLS and YYNGEE. V lost 0 bases to trimming and J lost 5 bases; unmatched junction nucleotides: 6. This CDR3 is CASSVDGQGYNEQYF. CDR3 nucleotides: TGTGCCAGCAGCGTAGACGGACAGGGGTATAACGAGCAGTACTTC.

Many counts were recorded for this clonotype. The chain joins TRBV5-1 to TRBJ1-2, with D possibly being TRBD1 (6 bases). With 4 bases removed from V and 6 bases from J, the gap between germline ends came to 16 bases. The V gene's germline CDR1 is SGHRS and CDR2 YFSETQ. CDR3 length: 14 residues. In DNA, the CDR3 is TGCGCCAGCAGCCGATACGGGGGCCAGGATGGCTACACCTTC. Amino acids: CASSRYGGQDGYTF.

This clonotype counts as medium-sized. The V gene is TRBV10-3, the J gene TRBJ2-5; D uncertain. Per germline, CDR1 ENHRY and CDR2 SYGVKD. Trimming left V 4 bases short and J 5 bases short, with 11 bases between. The CDR3 extends over 13 amino acids. DNA for the CDR3: TGTGCCATCAGTGGGGAAGTTGGGGAGACCCAGTACTTC. It specifies CAISGEVGETQYF.

This clonotype occurred a few times. The chain joins TRBV30 to TRBJ1-1; TRBD1 matches at 7 bases. Germline trimming cut 1 base from V and 1 base from J; bases unmatched to any gene: 3. The CDR3 covers 14 residues. Germline V gene lookup returns CDR1 GTSNPN and CDR2 SVGIG (reference sequence). CDR3 amino acids: CAWSARGGNTEAFF. The CDR3 DNA is TGTGCCTGGAGTGCCAGGGGGGGGAACACTGAAGCTTTCTTT.

This clonotype was detected many times. In DNA, the CDR3 is TGTGCCAGCAGTTACGAAGCGTACTACGAGCAGTACTTC. Residues: CASSYEAYYEQYF. The chain employs TRBV6-6 and TRBJ2-7; D uncertain. The CDR3 consists of 13 residues. Trimming took 2 bases from V and 3 from J, leaving 8 bases between them. Looked up from germline, CDR1 is MNHNY and CDR2 is SVGAGI (reference sequence).

The chain recombines TRBV12-3 or TRBV12-4 with TRBJ2-1, with 9 bases matching TRBD1. After removal of 7 bases from V and 5 bases from J, the junction contained 6 bases not matched to a gene. This CDR3 spans 14 amino acids. The CDR3 sequence is CASMDRGKDNEQFF. As DNA, the CDR3 is TGTGCCAGCATGGACAGGGGCAAGGACAATGAGCAGTTCTTC.

This clonotype showed up just a few times. The V call is TRBV25-1, the J call TRBJ1-2; D remains unclear. Germline CDR1 is MGHDK and CDR2 is SYGVNS. This CDR3 comprises 11 residues. Trimming removed 6 bases from V and 5 bases from J, with 7 bases in between. The DNA for the CDR3 is TGTGCCAGCAGCGGCCTTTATGGCTACACCTTC. Amino acid sequence: CASSGLYGYTF.

The table lists this clonotype with a count of one. This chain connects TRBV5-1 to TRBJ1-2; 11 positions match TRBD1. V shed 4 bases and J 6 bases; nucleotides not matched to a gene: 8. The V gene's germline CDR1 is SGHRS and CDR2 YFSETQ. The CDR3 extends over 15 amino acids. CDR3 sequence reads: CASSPGQGARDGYTF. The CDR3 DNA follows: TGCGCCAGCAGCCCAGGACAGGGGGCGCGGGATGGCTACACCTTC.

This clonotype has just a few counts. The gene calls are TRBV7-3 and TRBJ2-5, with D maybe TRBD1 (6 bases). V shed 1 base and J shed 3 bases, with 6 bases lying between them. The germline gives CDR1 SGHTA, CDR2 FQGTGA. The CDR3 loop spans 13 amino acids. The CDR3 nucleotides read TGTGCCAGCAGCTTAAACAGGGAAGAGACCCAGTACTTC. This gives the protein CASSLNREETQYF.

The CDR3 loop is CASSLTGGTQPQHF. Written as DNA, the CDR3 is TGTGCCAGCAGCCTGACAGGGGGCACTCAGCCCCAGCATTTT. This sequence joins TRBV12-3 or TRBV12-4 and TRBJ1-5; 10 bases line up with TRBD1. Losses at the gene ends were 6 bases for V and 6 bases for J; bases not matched to a gene: 5. This CDR3 is 14 amino acids long.

The genes are TRBV12-3 or TRBV12-4 and TRBJ1-1; 11 bases align to TRBD1. The CDR3 consists of 19 residues. J gave up 1 base and V 3 bases, and 13 bases lay outside the gene matches. CDR3: CASSFGGWGQGGTNTEAFF. The DNA for the CDR3 is TGTGCCAGCAGTTTCGGCGGATGGGGACAGGGGGGGACGAACACTGAAGCTTTCTTT.

The gene calls are TRBV9 and TRBJ2-2, with a weak D call TRBD1 (5 bases). Germline CDR1 is SGDLS and CDR2 is YYNGEE. The CDR3 sequence is 18 residues long. The germline V and J ends were trimmed by 0 bases and 0 bases, with 15 bases remaining between them. CDR3 residues: CASSVEGATWANTGELFF. The DNA for the CDR3 is TGTGCCAGCAGCGTAGAAGGGGCCACCTGGGCGAACACCGGGGAGCTGTTTTTT.

CDR3 amino acids: CASSLSGVGSPLHF. CDR3 nucleotide sequence: TGTGCCAGCAGTTTATCCGGGGTCGGGTCACCCCTCCACTTT. The genes are TRBV12-3 or TRBV12-4 and TRBJ1-6, with D hard to call. This CDR3 comprises 14 residues. V was pared by 2 bases and J by 10 bases, with 12 bases between.

This clonotype has at least ten counts. This chain connects TRBV29-1 to TRBJ2-7; 7 bases are shared with TRBD2. V lost 5 bases and J lost 3; bases outside the gene matches: 4. Per the germline V gene, CDR1 is SQVTM and CDR2 is ANQGSEA. The CDR3 length is 12 residues. The CDR3 DNA is TGCAGCGTTTGGGGAGGGAGCTACGAGCAGTACTTC. Amino acid sequence: CSVWGGSYEQYF.

This clonotype was seen many times. The rearrangement joins TRBV3-1 to TRBJ2-1; 10 nucleotides line up with TRBD2. CDR1 and CDR2 (germline): LGHDT, YNNKEL (reference sequence). This CDR3 has 16 amino acids. V lost 0 bases, J lost 14 bases, and 13 bases stayed unmatched. This CDR3 reads CASSQEGLAGAGVKFF. DNA for the CDR3: TGTGCCAGCAGCCAAGAGGGGCTAGCGGGAGCAGGCGTCAAGTTCTTC.

The CDR3, as DNA: TGTGCCAGCAGCTTATGGGCTAGCGGGGGGAAAAACACCGGGGAGCTGTTTTTT. Its protein is CASSLWASGGKNTGELFF. The rearrangement uses TRBV7-3 and TRBJ2-2; 11 bases fit TRBD2. Germline trimming cut 2 bases from V and 2 bases from J; bases unmatched to any gene: 7. In germline, CDR1 is SGHTA, CDR2 FQGTGA. The CDR3 is made up of 18 amino acids. Full variable domain (remainder filled in from reference TRBV7-3 and TRBJ2-2): GAGVSQTPSNKVTEKGKYVELRCDPISGHTALYWYRQSLGQGPEFLIYFQGTGAADDSGLPNDRFFAVRPEGSVSTLKIQRTERGDSAVYLCASSLWASGGKNTGELFFGEGSRLTVL.

This clonotype was observed a handful of times. The chain recombines TRBV5-1 with TRBJ2-3; TRBD2 aligns across 7 bases. Germline CDR1 and CDR2: SGHRS and YFSETQ. V gave up 1 base and J gave up 2 bases; unmatched junction bases: 7. The length of the CDR3 is 16 residues. CDR3 sequence (DNA): TGCGCCAGCAGCTTGTTCCCTAGCGGTGACACAGATACGCAGTATTTT. Its protein is CASSLFPSGDTDTQYF.

This clonotype was found a few times. This chain connects TRBV20-1 to TRBJ2-7; no clear D gene. Germline-derived CDR1 and CDR2 are DFQATT and SNEGSKA (reference sequence). CDR3 length: 14 amino acids. The V and J ends lost 0 bases and 2 bases respectively, with 11 bases between them. CDR3: CSARDRTPTYEQYF. The DNA for the CDR3 is TGCAGTGCTAGAGATCGTACCCCCACCTACGAGCAGTACTTC.

The V call is TRBV2, the J call TRBJ1-2, with a tentative D call TRBD1 (5 bases). V was trimmed by 6 bases and J by 0 bases, leaving 14 bases between them. The CDR3 spans 15 residues. Germline-derived CDR1 and CDR2 are SNHLY and FYNNEI. CDR3 nucleotides: TGTGCCAGCAGCGAGCAGGGAACTGCTAACTATGGCTACACCTTC. The encoded protein is CASSEQGTANYGYTF.

The table lists this clonotype with many counts. V and J are TRBV4-1 and TRBJ2-7; tentatively, D is TRBD2 (5 bases). Germline CDR1 is MGHRA and CDR2 is YSYEKL. V was trimmed by 1 base and J by 3 bases, leaving 13 bases between them. This CDR3 has 15 amino acids. The CDR3 nucleotides are TGCGCCAGCAGCCAAGTTGAGGGATTTGGCTACGAGCAGTACTTC. It encodes CASSQVEGFGYEQYF.

This clonotype was seen only a few times. In DNA form, the CDR3 reads TGTGCCAGCACCGGAGGGGGCTATGGCTACACCTTC. Amino acid sequence: CASTGGGYGYTF. The chain links TRBV7-9 to TRBJ1-2; possibly TRBD1 for D (6 bases). Trimming shortened V by 7 bases and J by 4 bases, and 10 bases separated the two germline ends. Germline V lookup: CDR1 SEHNR, CDR2 FQNEAQ (reference sequence). The CDR3 is 12 residues long. The full variable domain, its missing parts supplied by reference TRBV7-9 and TRBJ1-2, is DTGVSQNPRHKITKRGQNVTFRCDPISEHNRLYWYRQTLGQGPEFLTYFQNEAQLEKSRLLSDRFSAERPKGSFSTLEIQRTEQGDSAMYLCASTGGGYGYTFGSGTRLTVV.

This clonotype was observed a few times. V is TRBV4-2 and J is TRBJ2-7; a weak D match, TRBD2 (5 bases). Germline V gene lookup returns CDR1 LGHNA and CDR2 YNFKEQ. The CDR3 contains 14 residues. Trimming removed 5 bases from V and 3 bases from J, with 14 bases in between. The CDR3 sequence: CASSTWRRNYEQYF. The CDR3 DNA reads TGTGCCAGCAGCACGTGGAGGCGAAACTACGAGCAGTACTTC.